Presented here are 21 T cell receptor beta chains from one specimen sequenced in a study of shared clonotypes between healthy human individuals. Produced via immunoSEQ multiplex PCR; TCRdb's table is partial and in-frame only. This sample has around 2.1 million clones; approximately 94% occur once, and the top ten carry about 1.5%. Naive CD8 cells comprised CD45RO-negative, CCR7-positively selected cells, excluding terminally differentiated effector memory CD45RA+ cells. Sequencing input: naive CD8+ T cells from PBMCs. The receptor set was obtained from a man aged 18 to 30 in good health. Some clones in this sample may be carry-over from other donors' samples.

The genes are TRBV9 and TRBJ2-3; a possible D gene is TRBD1 (5 bases). CDR3 length equals 15 residues. Trimming left V 0 bases short and J 0 bases short, with 8 bases between. CDR1 and CDR2 (germline): SGDLS, YYNGEE. The CDR3 protein is CASSVAAGSTDTQYF. Written as DNA, the CDR3 is TGTGCCAGCAGCGTAGCTGCAGGGAGCACAGATACGCAGTATTTT. The variable domain in full, with the rest retrieved from reference TRBV9 and TRBJ2-3, is DSGVTQTPKHLITATGQRVTLRCSPRSGDLSVYWYQQSLDQGLQFLIQYYNGEERAKGNILERFSAQQFPDLHSELNLSSLELGDSALYFCASSVAAGSTDTQYFGPGTRLTVL.

The J gene is TRBJ1-2, the V gene TRBV15, with D unresolved. V was cut by 5 bases and J by 2 bases, with 27 bases left in between. CDR1 LNHNV and CDR2 YYDKDF come from the germline V gene (reference sequence). This CDR3 region has 19 residues. CDR3 bases: TGTGCCACCAGCGTCACACCCCCGAAACTCACGGAGCTAAACTATGGCTACACCTTC. Translated, it gives CATSVTPPKLTELNYGYTF.

The chain joins TRBV27 to TRBJ2-7; 7 nucleotides agree with TRBD2. Germline V gene lookup returns CDR1 MNHEY and CDR2 SMNVEV (reference sequence). V lost 2 bases and J lost 2; bases outside the gene matches: 3. The CDR3 has 14 residues. CDR3 DNA: TGTGCCAGCAGTTTACAGGCGGGAGCCTACGAGCAGTACTTC. The encoded protein is CASSLQAGAYEQYF.

The chain employs TRBV4-1 and TRBJ2-1, with 12 bases fitting TRBD2. The germline CDR1 and CDR2 sequences are MGHRA and YSYEKL. This CDR3 is 21 amino acids long. Germline trimming cut 0 bases from V and 5 bases from J; bases unmatched to any gene: 17. The CDR3 region is CASSQEAWGLAGPREHNEQFF. The CDR3 coding sequence is TGCGCCAGCAGCCAAGAGGCCTGGGGACTAGCGGGCCCGAGGGAGCACAATGAGCAGTTCTTC.

With regard to this clone: This CDR3 is also generated by other DNA sequences in the sample. The V gene is TRBV27, the J gene TRBJ2-2, with D unresolved. The germline CDR1 and CDR2 sequences are MNHEY and SMNVEV (reference sequence). The CDR3 has 14 residues. Trimming removed 2 bases at V and 2 bases at J, with 6 bases between. CDR3 nucleotide sequence: TGTGCCAGCAGTTTAGGGCTAAACACCGGGGAGCTGTTTTTT. This encodes CASSLGLNTGELFF.

CDR3 DNA: TGTGCCAGCAGCTTAGGTGTAGCAGCGGAGACCCAGTACTTC. This gives the protein CASSLGVAAETQYF. V is TRBV7-6 and J is TRBJ2-5; D is undetermined. The CDR3 spans 14 residues. CDR1 SGHVS and CDR2 FNYEAQ come from the germline V gene. The ends were cut back, 1 base at V and 5 bases at J, with 11 bases in the middle.

J is TRBJ2-2 and V is TRBV28; TRBD2 agrees at 8 bases. CDR1 is MDHEN, CDR2 SYDVKM, per germline. The CDR3 loop spans 14 amino acids. CDR3 amino acids: CVSCPGGGSGELFF. In DNA form, the CDR3 reads TGTGTCTCATGCCCCGGGGGGGGATCCGGGGAGCTGTTTTTT.

The chain is built from TRBV9 and TRBJ2-7, with 10 bases identical to TRBD2. Germline V gene lookup returns CDR1 SGDLS and CDR2 YYNGEE. The V gene end was trimmed by 0 bases and the J gene end by 6 bases; junction bases not matched to a gene: 6. The CDR3 runs 15 residues. The CDR3 reads CASSVGGSGRGEQYF. The CDR3 DNA sequence: TGTGCCAGCAGCGTAGGAGGCAGCGGGAGGGGCGAGCAGTACTTC. The variable domain in full, with the rest retrieved from reference TRBV9 and TRBJ2-7, is DSGVTQTPKHLITATGQRVTLRCSPRSGDLSVYWYQQSLDQGLQFLIQYYNGEERAKGNILERFSAQQFPDLHSELNLSSLELGDSALYFCASSVGGSGRGEQYFGPGTRLTVT.

The V call is TRBV4-1, the J call TRBJ1-1; D is undetermined. The CDR3 extends over 15 amino acids. Germline V lookup: CDR1 MGHRA, CDR2 YSYEKL. Trimming stripped 4 bases from V and 2 bases from J, with 14 bases between. CDR3 in amino acids: CASSLSRRENTEAFF. The CDR3, as DNA: TGCGCCAGCAGCCTCTCCAGGCGGGAAAACACTGAAGCTTTCTTT.

CDR3 region: CASSHIPTGDEKLFF. DNA for the CDR3: TGTGCCAGCAGCCATATTCCGACAGGGGATGAAAAACTGTTTTTT. The chain carries TRBV7-9 and TRBJ1-4; 8 bases are a match to TRBD1. The junction had 8 bases not matched to a gene; V was cut back by 5 bases and J by 6 bases. Germline V lookup: CDR1 SEHNR, CDR2 FQNEAQ (reference sequence). CDR3 length: 15 residues.

V usage is TRBV19 and J usage is TRBJ2-7; D is tentatively TRBD1 or TRBD2 (5 bases each). V shed 5 bases and J shed 1 base, with 15 bases lying between them. CDR1 and CDR2 from the germline V gene are LNHDA and SQIVND (reference sequence). This CDR3 spans 15 amino acids. DNA for the CDR3: TGTGCCAGTAGTGCCGCCGTGGGACGGTCCTACGAGCAGTACTTC. This encodes CASSAAVGRSYEQYF.

The rearrangement joins TRBV9 to TRBJ1-1; D is unresolved. The CDR3 is made up of 15 amino acids. CDR1 is SGDLS and CDR2 is YYNGEE in the germline V gene. V lost 4 bases and J 0 bases, leaving 13 bases between the germline ends. CDR3 in amino acids: CASSQYVSMNTEAFF. CDR3 in DNA: TGTGCCAGCAGCCAGTATGTCAGCATGAACACTGAAGCTTTCTTT.

V usage is TRBV9 and J usage is TRBJ1-1, with 7 bases identical to TRBD1. V was pared by 4 bases and J by 1 base, with 13 bases of the junction left unmatched. From germline, CDR1 is SGDLS and CDR2 YYNGEE. There are 17 residues in the CDR3. CDR3: CASSPFQGGIWNTEAFF. The DNA for the CDR3 is TGTGCCAGCAGCCCCTTCCAGGGGGGTATATGGAACACTGAAGCTTTCTTT.

The chain recombines TRBV28 with TRBJ2-1, with D unclear. The CDR3 runs to 14 residues. Germline-derived CDR1 and CDR2 are MDHEN and SYDVKM. The V end lost 2 bases, the J end lost 4 bases, and 9 bases lay between the germline ends. The CDR3 spells CASSLAEAYNEQFF. In DNA, the CDR3 is TGTGCCAGCAGTTTAGCGGAAGCTTACAATGAGCAGTTCTTC.

The V and J genes are TRBV5-1 and TRBJ2-1; D gene unclear. This CDR3 spans 15 amino acids. V was shortened by 0 bases and J by 5 bases, with 12 bases between the two germline ends. Germline CDR1 reads SGHRS; CDR2 reads YFSETQ. The CDR3 sequence: CASSLEMFRNNEQFF. The CDR3, as DNA: TGCGCCAGCAGCTTGGAGATGTTCAGAAACAATGAGCAGTTCTTC.

The chain recombines TRBV29-1 with TRBJ1-1; 8 bases are a match to TRBD1. Looked up from germline, CDR1 is SQVTM and CDR2 is ANQGSEA. CDR3 length: 10 amino acids. Unmatched junction bases numbered 3, after V lost 7 bases and J lost 8 bases. The CDR3 DNA follows: TGCAGCGCACAGGGGGGAGAAGCTTTCTTT. Encoded protein: CSAQGGEAFF.

The sample holds one count of this clone. The chain's CDR3 is CASSPRSVDRTHEQYF. In DNA form, the CDR3 reads TGTGCCAGTAGTCCCCGCTCCGTAGACAGAACCCACGAGCAGTACTTC. V usage is TRBV19 and J usage is TRBJ2-7; D is perhaps TRBD1 (5 bases). The CDR3 totals 16 residues. CDR1 LNHDA and CDR2 SQIVND come from the germline V gene (reference sequence). The V end was cut by 5 bases, the J end by 5 bases, with 22 bases between. The whole variable domain, filled in from reference TRBV19 and TRBJ2-7, reads DGGITQSPKYLFRKEGQNVTLSCEQNLNHDAMYWYRQDPGQGLRLIYYSQIVNDFQKGDIAEGYSVSREKKESFPLTVTSAQKNPTAFYLCASSPRSVDRTHEQYFGPGTRLTVT.

V gene TRBV10-3 combines with J gene TRBJ2-1; D gene uncertain. The CDR3 is 17 residues long. Deletions cut 0 bases from V and 0 bases from J, with 12 bases between. CDR1 ENHRY and CDR2 SYGVKD come from the germline V gene. CDR3 loop: CAISESRTLSSYNEQFF. As DNA, the CDR3 is TGTGCCATCAGTGAGTCGAGAACACTGAGCTCCTACAATGAGCAGTTCTTC.

The V call is TRBV5-1, the J call TRBJ1-3; D not certain. V was pared by 1 base and J by 4 bases, with 18 bases between. The CDR3 covers 17 residues. The germline gives CDR1 SGHRS, CDR2 YFSETQ. The CDR3 DNA reads TGCGCCAGCAGCTTGTTCGGTCGGGCGTCTGAGGGAAACACCATATATTTT. This gives the protein CASSLFGRASEGNTIYF.

The chain is built from TRBV5-1 and TRBJ2-1; D perhaps matches TRBD1 (5 bases). CDR1 is SGHRS and CDR2 is YFSETQ in the germline V gene. Trimming left V 0 bases short and J 8 bases short, with 15 bases between. The CDR3 is made up of 15 amino acids. CDR3 coding DNA: TGCGCCAGCAGCTTGGCCGTTCTAGGGGATGATGAGCAGTTCTTC. Translating it yields CASSLAVLGDDEQFF.

The chain joins TRBV2 to TRBJ2-5; the D is unclear. The CDR3 sequence is 14 residues long. The germline V gene has CDR1 SNHLY and CDR2 FYNNEI. Between the trimmed V and J ends, which lost 6 bases and 4 bases, there was a span of 15 bases. The CDR3, as DNA: TGTGCCAGCAGCTGGGGAAAAAGTTTAGAGACCCAGTACTTC. This translates into CASSWGKSLETQYF.